A single T cell receptor (beta chain) is shown here with its context. Its antigen is as yet unknown. Sequenced by immunoSEQ multiplex PCR; TCRdb stores in-frame clones only, minus some. Here the sample spans roughly 4,700 clones, about nine tenths being singletons. The data originate from a study of lymphopenia after photon versus proton radiotherapy. Study outcomes and limitations: Photon-treated patients lost naive T cells and TCR diversity; proton-treated stayed stable.

CDR1 is MNHEY and CDR2 is SVGAGI in the germline V gene. The CDR3 totals 14 residues. The V end lost 10 bases, the J end lost 6 bases, and 18 bases lay between the germline ends. Sequenced material: peripheral blood, taken from a patient treated with photon-based radiotherapy. V gene TRBV6-5 combines with J gene TRBJ2-2; perhaps TRBD1 as D (5 bases). The receptor was isolated from a man aged 80 or over with cholangiocarcinoma. CDR3 coding DNA: TGTGCCACCATGGACAATGAACATCCCGGGGAGCTGTTTTTT. Translated: CATMDNEHPGELFF.